This T cell receptor (beta chain) is from a study of identical twins (dated by TCRdb to about 2016). Regarding the complete study: To test whether fetal clonotypes persist, this study deep-sequenced TCR alpha and beta repertoires from monozygotic twins, from unrelated adults of various ages, and from cord blood. To rule out contamination, the twin experiments were replicated at different times with different library preparation protocols.

Only a few counts were recorded for this clonotype. What antigen it recognizes has not been identified. Per-base quality was not reported, and no clone a single base away is much larger than it. Only healthy Caucasian donors were included. Three pairs of female monozygotic twins, all aged about 18 to 30 years, were included in the twin cohort. CD4+ and CD8+ T cell populations were isolated with positive isolation kits from Invitrogen. V is pared back by 11 bases and J by 0 bases, with 14 bases lying between the germline termini. The CDR3 covers 14 residues, taking in both the cysteine and the phenylalanine. The only DNA kept is the CDR3, 42 bases in frame from the first base. Taken from the germline V gene, the CDR1 and CDR2 loops are MNHNS and SASEGT. Library construction relied on 5' RACE. Sequencing was carried out with an Illumina HiSeq 2000. A universal primer binding site was added through template switching, and the final cDNA carried a unique molecular identifier so that TCR cDNA molecules could be counted accurately. Specific primers in the conserved constant-segment region were used to synthesize first-strand cDNA for TCR alpha and beta chains. To control for contamination, every cDNA library was double barcoded, receiving both a SMART-Mk sample barcode and Illumina barcodes. TruSeq adapter sequences, together with Illumina sample barcodes, were added in two successive PCR steps. The TCR alpha and beta cDNA libraries were sequenced on the Illumina HiSeq platform using custom primers. In the paper's pipeline: MiGEC processed the raw reads to extract unique molecular identifiers, while MiXCR was used to determine the CDR3 positions. Recombination models were inferred per individual with the repgenHMM and IGoR tools using an EM algorithm. Shared clonotypes were analyzed with the tcR package in R, and sharing was normalized by the product of cloneset sizes. To study raw recombination free of thymic and clonal selection effects, out-of-frame nonproductive sequences were analyzed. TCRdb's own reprocessing of the public reads used fastp at Q25 and MiXCR and kept productive beta chains. Rows are combined by CDR3 protein, so each entry shows the most common genes and DNA. The V and J calls were not made by the authors but by TCRdb's processing. The sample includes about 500,000 distinct CDR3 sequences, with roughly an eighth observed a single time. The biggest ten clones account for approximately 0.98% of the sample.

Broad study findings and their caveats: Abundant cord blood beta clonotypes carried fewer insertions; young adult naive repertoires showed a weaker similar trend, while memory repertoires showed none. Recombination models systematically underestimated out-of-frame TCR alpha sharing in monozygotic twins but agreed with sharing between unrelated individuals. Compared with coincidental sharing between unrelated individuals, out-of-frame TCR alpha sequences shared between twins showed an excess of sequences with low generation probability. Conclusions relied on cross-sectional statistical analysis, since the same donors could not be followed over many years. Zero-insertion analyses could be partly confounded by invariant T cells such as MAIT and iNKT, though diverse VJ usage argued against such confounding for most clonotypes. A weaker excess of twin sharing was found in beta out-of-frame sequences because the signal-to-noise ratio was lowered by fewer shared sequences.

These data also formed part of another study, on yellow fever vaccine responses in identical twins. The second study, in turn, reports: The authors reported that the T cell response to vaccination in identical twins appeared partly convergent and partly personalized. In the study, vaccine-responding T cell clones were precisely tracked in identical twins.

This TCR was sampled from a woman aged 18-29 years in good health. The chain employs TRBV6-1 and TRBJ2-4; the D gene is possibly TRBD1 or TRBD2, each agreeing over 5 bases. Sequencing was done on a sample of CD4+ T cells sorted from blood. The CDR3 region has the sequence CAGEGMLAKNIQYF. The sequenced DNA: TGTGCCGGAGAGGGGATGCTAGCCAAAAACATTCAGTACTTC.